Following are 29 T cell receptor beta chains from one sample sequenced in a study of T cell responses to AZD1222 COVID-19 vaccine. TCRdb keeps only in-frame clones here, not all; method: immunoSEQ multiplex PCR. The repertoire holds 140,000 or so clones, with 75% to 90% as singletons. Sequenced material: peripheral blood, taken on day 0 of AZD1222 vaccination. These receptors were obtained from an adult in good health.

V is TRBV5-1 and J is TRBJ2-1, with a weak D call TRBD2 (5 bases). CDR3 length: 14 amino acids. V was trimmed by 4 bases and J by 3 bases, leaving 11 bases between them. Looked up from germline, CDR1 is SGHRS and CDR2 is YFSETQ. In nucleotides, the CDR3 is TGCGCCAGCAGCCAACGAGCGGACTACAATGAGCAGTTCTTC. Translation: CASSQRADYNEQFF.

Here the CDR3 DNA reads TGCGCCAGCAGCCTCCGGGTCTCTGGGGAGACCCAGTACTTC. Its translation: CASSLRVSGETQYF. V and J are TRBV4-1 and TRBJ2-5; D not certain. Germline V gene data show CDR1 as MGHRA and CDR2 as YSYEKL. Trimming stripped 4 bases from V and 5 bases from J, with 14 bases between. This CDR3 is built from 14 residues.

This chain joins TRBV6-7 and TRBJ2-1, with a weak D call TRBD2 (6 bases). TRBV6-7 is assigned to the ORF class and has an uncertain function. The CDR3 extends over 18 amino acids. Trimming shortened V by 0 bases and J by 2 bases, and 17 bases separated the two germline ends. CDR3: CASSYSTDLAGPYNEQFF. DNA for the CDR3: TGTGCCAGCAGTTACTCGACGGATCTGGCGGGGCCCTACAATGAGCAGTTCTTC.

This clone is a singleton in its sample. This chain connects TRBV29-1 to TRBJ2-2; weak D call: TRBD1 (5 bases). The germline V and J ends were trimmed by 2 bases and 5 bases, with 12 bases remaining between them. This CDR3 is 14 amino acids long. Looked up from germline, CDR1 is SQVTM and CDR2 is ANQGSEA. The CDR3 region is CSVEPTGGTGELFF. CDR3 coding DNA: TGCAGCGTTGAACCTACAGGTGGAACCGGGGAGCTGTTTTTT.

The V and J genes are TRBV28 and TRBJ2-7; D is possibly TRBD2 (6 bases). The CDR3 contains 14 residues. The V gene lost 4 bases and the J gene lost 4 bases, with 14 bases spanning the gap. From germline, CDR1 is MDHEN and CDR2 SYDVKM. The DNA of the CDR3 is TGTGCCAGCAGTTCACCGGGACTGATATACGAGCAGTACTTC. Translation: CASSSPGLIYEQYF.

The chain has TRBV7-8 and TRBJ2-7, with unresolved D. V lost 5 bases and J 2 bases, leaving 7 bases between the germline ends. Germline CDR1 SGHVS, CDR2 FQNEAQ. This CDR3 spans 12 amino acids. CDR3 coding DNA: TGTGCCAGCAGCCGTGGTCCCTACGAGCAGTACTTC. Translated, it gives CASSRGPYEQYF.

V gene TRBV27 combines with J gene TRBJ2-1, with 9 bases matching TRBD2. This CDR3 spans 15 amino acids. CDR1 and CDR2 (germline): MNHEY, SMNVEV (reference sequence). V shed 1 base, J shed 6 bases, and the junction held 4 bases outside the gene matches. The CDR3 spells CASSLYSGSFNEQFF. The CDR3 coding sequence is TGTGCCAGCAGTTTATATAGCGGGAGCTTCAATGAGCAGTTCTTC.

The rearrangement links TRBV6-5 to TRBJ1-6; D is unresolved. CDR3 length equals 15 residues. V lost 8 bases and J 0 bases, leaving 11 bases between the germline ends. Germline CDR1 MNHEY, CDR2 SVGAGI. CDR3 bases: TGTGCCAGCGGGCAGGAGAGCTCCTATAATTCACCCCTCCACTTT. Protein product: CASGQESSYNSPLHF.

This clone was found once. CDR3 sequence (DNA): TGTGCCAGCAGTCCCTGGGGAGCTGCGGGGCGGGCTAATGAAAAACTGTTTTTT. Translating gives CASSPWGAAGRANEKLFF. The chain employs TRBV25-1 and TRBJ1-4; perhaps TRBD1 as D (5 bases). V was trimmed by 5 bases and J by 3 bases, leaving 22 bases between them. The V gene's germline CDR1 is MGHDK and CDR2 SYGVNS. This CDR3 has 18 residues.

This sequence joins TRBV2 and TRBJ2-7, with D maybe TRBD2 (6 bases). The CDR3 has 17 amino acids. V was cut by 4 bases and J by 2 bases, with 21 bases left in between. CDR1 is SNHLY and CDR2 is FYNNEI in the germline V gene. The CDR3 DNA sequence: TGTGCCAGCAGTGGGCGGGGATTGGGGGGAAGCCCCTACGAGCAGTACTTC. Amino acid sequence: CASSGRGLGGSPYEQYF.

The chain couples TRBV7-9 to TRBJ1-1; tentative D call: TRBD1 (6 bases). The CDR3 length is 13 residues. Trimming pared 1 base from V and 5 bases from J, leaving 8 bases between. CDR1 and CDR2 from the germline V gene are SEHNR and FQNEAQ (reference sequence). Written as DNA, the CDR3 is TGTGCCAGCAGCTTAGTCCAGGGGACTGAAGCTTTCTTT. The encoded protein is CASSLVQGTEAFF.

The rearrangement joins TRBV7-2 to TRBJ1-6; D not resolved. Germline assignment: CDR1 SGHTA and CDR2 FQGNSA. The CDR3 sequence is 14 residues long. V gave up 6 bases and J gave up 10 bases, with 16 bases separating them. The CDR3 here is CASRSGPTPSPLHF. Written as DNA, the CDR3 is TGTGCCAGCAGATCCGGACCTACGCCCTCACCCCTCCACTTT. The whole variable domain, remainder taken from reference TRBV7-2 and TRBJ1-6, is GAGVSQSPSNKVTEKGKDVELRCDPISGHTALYWYRQSLGQGLEFLIYFQGNSAPDKSGLPSDRFSAERTGGSVSTLTIQRTQQEDSAVYLCASRSGPTPSPLHFGNGTRLTVT.

This chain links TRBV3-1 (or the pseudogene TRBV3-2) with TRBJ2-1; 11 nucleotides align to TRBD2. This CDR3 is 17 amino acids long. CDR1 LGHDT and CDR2 YNNKEL come from the germline V gene (reference sequence). Trimming took 0 bases from V and 7 from J; bases not matched to a gene: 8. In nucleotides, the CDR3 is TGTGCCAGCAGCCAAGACTACGAAACTAGCGGGAGAAATGAGCAGTTCTTC. It is translated as CASSQDYETSGRNEQFF.

The V call is TRBV2, the J call TRBJ2-7; 8 bases agree with TRBD1. The V gene end was trimmed by 7 bases and the J gene end by 7 bases; junction bases not matched to a gene: 12. The CDR3 covers 14 residues. Germline V gene sequence: CDR1 SNHLY, CDR2 FYNNEI. The CDR3 protein is CASNLQGDLREQYF. In DNA, the CDR3 is TGTGCCAGCAACCTACAGGGGGACCTAAGGGAGCAGTACTTC.

Points on this clone: Its ends do not fully match the called genes, so a read error is possible. The rearrangement uses TRBV14 and TRBJ1-4; D is unresolved. CDR1 SGHDN and CDR2 FVKESK come from the germline V gene. The CDR3 totals 14 residues. This chain's CDR3 is CASSQDRRMKKVFF. The CDR3 nucleotides are TGTGCCAGCAGCCAAGATCGGCGGATGAAAAAAGTGTTTTTT.

The chain has TRBV30 and TRBJ2-5; D is possibly TRBD2 (5 bases). Germline V gives CDR1 GTSNPN, CDR2 SVGIG (reference sequence). The V end was cut by 3 bases, the J end by 5 bases, with 16 bases between. The CDR3 runs to 14 residues. DNA of the CDR3: TGTGCCTGGAGGGAGGCGGGCCCCGAGGAGACCCAGTACTTC. Its translation: CAWREAGPEETQYF.

The V and J genes are TRBV11-2 and TRBJ2-7; D may be TRBD1 or TRBD2 (5 bases each). This CDR3 has 12 amino acids. Germline V gene sequence: CDR1 SGHAT, CDR2 FQNNGV. The V end was cut by 1 base, the J end by 10 bases, with 11 bases between. Here the CDR3 reads CASSLGKRTQYF. CDR3 DNA: TGTGCCAGCAGCTTAGGCAAGCGGACACAGTACTTC.

This clone has a single count. DNA for the CDR3: TGTGCCAGCAGCCCGGTGGGGACCACCCGGGAGCAGTACTTC. It yields the protein CASSPVGTTREQYF. This sequence joins TRBV6-6 and TRBJ2-7, with D perhaps being TRBD1 or TRBD2 (5 bases each). V was trimmed by 6 bases and J by 7 bases, leaving 19 bases between them. The CDR3 covers 14 residues. From germline, CDR1 is MNHNY and CDR2 SVGAGI (reference sequence).

In its sample, this clone is medium-sized. The chain is built from TRBV21-1 and TRBJ2-2; the DNA was not compared with TRBD2, the D call given in the table. TRBV21-1 is noted as a pseudogene. The CDR3 loop spans 17 amino acids. Written as DNA, the CDR3 is TGTGCCAGCAGCAGGACTAGCGGGGGGGCCAACACCGGGGAGCTGTTTTTT. It encodes CASSRTSGGANTGELFF.

The table lists this clone with a count of one. The chain uses TRBV29-1 and TRBJ1-2; 9 bases align to TRBD1. The CDR3 has 13 residues. V shed 7 bases, J shed 2 bases, and the junction held 5 bases outside the gene matches. Germline CDR1 SQVTM, CDR2 ANQGSEA. Written as DNA, the CDR3 is TGCAGCGCTTACAGGGGGCCCAACTATGGCTACACCTTC. Translating it yields CSAYRGPNYGYTF.

The chain employs TRBV9 and TRBJ2-2; D ambiguous. The V end was cut by 4 bases, the J end by 3 bases, with 16 bases between. Germline values: CDR1 SGDLS, CDR2 YYNGEE. The CDR3 extends over 16 amino acids. The CDR3 is CASSPRAAAHTGELFF. The DNA of the CDR3 is TGTGCCAGCAGCCCCCGGGCGGCAGCCCACACCGGGGAGCTGTTTTTT.

The chain links TRBV6-5 to TRBJ1-2; weak D call: TRBD1 (6 bases). Trimming removed 6 bases at V and 5 bases at J, with 16 bases between. CDR3 length: 14 residues. Germline CDR1 and CDR2: MNHEY and SVGAGI. The CDR3 bases are TGTGCCAGCAGCCCCTTCGGACAGCTGTATGGCTACACCTTC. Its translation: CASSPFGQLYGYTF.

The J gene is TRBJ1-5, the V gene TRBV5-6; unclear D gene. Between the trimmed V and J ends, which lost 4 bases and 8 bases, there was a span of 10 bases. The CDR3 is 12 residues long. The germline V gene has CDR1 SGHDT and CDR2 YYEEEE. CDR3 sequence reads: CASSGRGEPQHF. The CDR3 nucleotides are TGTGCCAGCAGCGGGAGAGGAGAGCCCCAGCATTTT.

This clone was seen only once. This chain links TRBV19 with TRBJ2-1; D might be TRBD2 (5 bases). The CDR3 has 15 residues. The germline V gene encodes CDR1 LNHDA and CDR2 SQIVND (reference sequence). V was clipped by 5 bases and J by 4 bases, with 15 bases between them. CDR3 DNA: TGTGCCAGTAGTTCCAGTGGACGGGGTTACAATGAGCAGTTCTTC. This sequence encodes CASSSSGRGYNEQFF. Full variable domain (outside the CDR3, taken from reference TRBV19 and TRBJ2-1): DGGITQSPKYLFRKEGQNVTLSCEQNLNHDAMYWYRQDPGQGLRLIYYSQIVNDFQKGDIAEGYSVSREKKESFPLTVTSAQKNPTAFYLCASSSSGRGYNEQFFGPGTRLTVL.

The CDR3 region has the DNA TGTGCCAGCAGCTTAAGTTTCAATGAGCAGTTCTTC. This translates into CASSLSFNEQFF. The V gene is TRBV7-3, the J gene TRBJ2-1; D uncertain. V was trimmed by 1 base and J by 6 bases, leaving 4 bases between them. CDR1 SGHTA and CDR2 FQGTGA come from the germline V gene. The CDR3 length is 12 residues.

This rearrangement joins TRBV27 to TRBJ2-7, with D perhaps matching TRBD2 (5 bases). V shed 1 base and J shed 5 bases, with 18 bases lying between them. The CDR3 runs to 16 residues. Germline loops: CDR1 MNHEY, CDR2 SMNVEV (reference sequence). DNA of the CDR3: TGTGCCAGCAGTTTATACCCCCGCGGGTACGAGAACGAGCAGTACTTC. Amino acids: CASSLYPRGYENEQYF.

The sample holds one count of this clone. The chain carries TRBV15 and TRBJ2-1; 10 positions agree with TRBD2. Germline V lookup: CDR1 LNHNV, CDR2 YYDKDF (reference sequence). The V segment lost 5 bases and the J segment 8 bases; nucleotides outside the gene matches: 12. The CDR3 covers 16 residues. The DNA for the CDR3 is TGTGCCACCAGCCCCCGGGCCAGCGGGGGGGCCGATGAGCAGTTCTTC. It codes for CATSPRASGGADEQFF.

The gene calls are TRBV28 and TRBJ1-2; D is unclear. From germline, CDR1 is MDHEN and CDR2 SYDVKM. The CDR3 consists of 16 residues. The V and J ends lost 6 bases and 3 bases respectively, with 20 bases between them. CDR3 coding DNA: TGTGCCAGCAGGACCGGGTCCTCGAATAGTCACTATGGCTACACCTTC. Its protein is CASRTGSSNSHYGYTF.

This chain joins TRBV18 and TRBJ1-4; D remains unclear. The CDR3 consists of 16 residues. The germline gives CDR1 KGHSH, CDR2 LQKENI. Trimming stripped 4 bases from V and 5 bases from J, with 17 bases between. As DNA, the CDR3 is TGTGCCAGCTCACACATACCAGACAAGACAAATGAAAAACTGTTTTTT. It is translated as CASSHIPDKTNEKLFF.